This T cell receptor (beta chain) was profiled in a study of cytomegalovirus exposure and HLA in healthy donors. Looking at the study overall: The study placed roughly four fifths of its 398 genotyped donors in the Caucasian-associated ancestry cluster.

V was cut by 4 bases and J by 0 bases, with 13 bases left in between. Germline values: CDR1 SGHRS, CDR2 YFSETQ. This CDR3 comprises 15 residues. 13 Jbeta primers and 60 Vbeta primers were used for the PCR. Assay: immunoSEQ multiplex PCR; the TCRdb copy retains only in-frame clones and omits some. The sample has approximately 160,000 clones; more than 65% are singletons. The genes are TRBV5-1 and TRBJ1-2; D is uncertain. What was sequenced was PBMCs. This receptor was taken from a woman younger than 45 in good health and CMV-seronegative. CDR3 residues: CASSLTSGTNYGYTF. CDR3 nucleotides: TGCGCCAGCAGCCTTACTAGCGGGACTAACTATGGCTACACCTTC.